Sequencing of this TCR beta chain was carried out in a study of T cells in Graves' hyperthyroidism and ophthalmopathy. With respect to this clonotype: The antigen remains unidentified.

Amplification yielded TCR beta CDR3 regions, with RNA transcripts as the source. The HTBI primer set drove a first-round RT-PCR of the TCR CDR3. A single record per CDR3 protein comes from TCRdb applying MiXCR to the multiplex PCR reads. The sample holds around 340,000 distinct CDR3 sequences, around a sixth seen once. Overall study results and limits: Clonotypes that were expanded in thyroid above 0.001 mostly appeared in blood too.

Trimming stripped 7 bases from V and 5 bases from J, with 15 bases between. Germline loops: CDR1 SGHRS, CDR2 YFSETQ. This CDR3 is 13 amino acids long. The source material was blood. This chain connects TRBV5-1 to TRBJ2-5; tentative D call: TRBD1 (5 bases). This receptor was identified in a man aged 25-40 years with Graves' hyperthyroidism. The CDR3 here is CASGPLGRETQYF. In nucleotides, the CDR3 is TGCGCCAGCGGCCCGTTGGGGCGGGAGACCCAGTACTTC.